The rows below give T cell receptor beta chains drawn from one sample of a study of blood T cell repertoires in COVID-19. The data were produced by immunoSEQ multiplex PCR, yet TCRdb's version contains in-frame clones alone and is incomplete. The sample consists of over 250,000 clones, less than 90% of them appearing once. The material sequenced was peripheral blood. All receptors derive from a human donor in a cohort sampled during active COVID-19. Each CDR3 is given with its conserved first and last residue. Part of the rows lack a size; the others show once, few, many or a class for expanded clones.

abundance: -
v_gene: TRBV5-1
CDR3aa: CASSAASSGNTIYF

abundance: -
v_gene: TRBV9
CDR3aa: CASSTSMTNEQFF

abundance: -
v_gene: TRBV30
CDR3aa: CAWSFQGSGEQYF

abundance: -
v_gene: TRBV3-1/TRBV3-2
CDR3aa: CASSQVGGNTEAFF

abundance: -
v_gene: TRBV30
CDR3aa: CAWNRDRVGELFF

abundance: few
v_gene: TRBV6-5
CDR3aa: CASSPGAGAYEQYF

abundance: few
v_gene: TRBV6-1
CDR3aa: CASSEYERTGELFF

abundance: -
v_gene: TRBV7-8
CDR3aa: CASSSGLAGGNEQFF

abundance: -
v_gene: TRBV15
CDR3aa: CATSVDGRGNTEAFF

abundance: once
v_gene: TRBV11-2
CDR3aa: CASSLGWGLTPYEQYF

abundance: many
v_gene: TRBV6-2/TRBV6-3
CDR3aa: CASSYLSETDTQYF

abundance: once
v_gene: TRBV15
CDR3aa: CATSNRGPYNEQFF

abundance: -
v_gene: TRBV7-2
CDR3aa: CASSLSTTQGYEQYF

abundance: -
v_gene: TRBV7-8
CDR3aa: CASSLVGGVGYYEQYF

abundance: once
v_gene: TRBV11-1
CDR3aa: CASSRAAGREETQYF

abundance: -
v_gene: TRBV11-3
CDR3aa: CASSPGLSSGNTIYF

abundance: -
v_gene: TRBV19
CDR3aa: CASSPDSSSNQPQHF

abundance: -
v_gene: TRBV19
CDR3aa: CASSIDRTKLFF

abundance: once
v_gene: TRBV27
CDR3aa: CASSPPPGLAGVAYEQYF

abundance: -
v_gene: TRBV27
CDR3aa: CASNNPGTTEQFF

abundance: -
v_gene: TRBV2
CDR3aa: CASRASLMNTEAFF

abundance: -
v_gene: TRBV29-1
CDR3aa: CSVSPSGTQYF

abundance: -
v_gene: TRBV19
CDR3aa: CASRTDRATNEQFF

abundance: -
v_gene: TRBV28
CDR3aa: CASSEAPEQYF

abundance: -
v_gene: TRBV7-2
CDR3aa: CASSKNFAMEQYF

abundance: -
v_gene: TRBV3-1/TRBV3-2
CDR3aa: CASSPQVNTEAFF

abundance: -
v_gene: TRBV7-2
CDR3aa: CASSLGATLYNEQFF

abundance: few
v_gene: TRBV7-9
CDR3aa: CASISDSGRRDTQYF

abundance: -
v_gene: TRBV28
CDR3aa: CASSQEGNRYF

abundance: once
v_gene: TRBV7-9
CDR3aa: CASRTGAGETQYF

abundance: -
v_gene: TRBV5-1
CDR3aa: CASRVSDNEQFF

abundance: -
v_gene: TRBV3-1/TRBV3-2
CDR3aa: CASRTSPGAQYF

abundance: -
v_gene: TRBV7-2
CDR3aa: CASSLVYAGQGAGYTF

abundance: -
v_gene: TRBV5-1
CDR3aa: CASSLQGNGAEAFF

abundance: -
v_gene: TRBV7-9
CDR3aa: CASSLGTDRGHGYTF

abundance: -
v_gene: TRBV5-1
CDR3aa: CASSSTSGNSPLHF

abundance: -
v_gene: TRBV5-1
CDR3aa: CASSLAEPPVHF

abundance: -
v_gene: TRBV19
CDR3aa: CASSISWVGGVPEAFF